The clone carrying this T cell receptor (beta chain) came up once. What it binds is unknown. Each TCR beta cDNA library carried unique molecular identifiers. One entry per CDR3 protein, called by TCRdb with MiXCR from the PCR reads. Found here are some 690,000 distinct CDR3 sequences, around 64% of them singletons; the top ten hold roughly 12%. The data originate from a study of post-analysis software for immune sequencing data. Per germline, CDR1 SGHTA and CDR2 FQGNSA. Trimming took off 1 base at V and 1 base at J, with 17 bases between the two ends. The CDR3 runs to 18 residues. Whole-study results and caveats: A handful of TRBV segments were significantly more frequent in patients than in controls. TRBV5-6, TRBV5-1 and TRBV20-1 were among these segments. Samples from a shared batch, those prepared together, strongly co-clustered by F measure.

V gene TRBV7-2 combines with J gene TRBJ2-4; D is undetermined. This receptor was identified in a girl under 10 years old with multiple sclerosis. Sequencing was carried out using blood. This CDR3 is CASSLVGSASYAKNIQYF. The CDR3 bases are TGTGCCAGCAGCTTAGTTGGCTCGGCTTCCTACGCCAAAAACATTCAGTACTTC.